This T cell receptor beta chain emerged from a study of monozygotic twins with inflammatory bowel disease. From the 5' RACE reads, TCRdb lists one entry per CDR3 protein and no DNA. The sample includes approximately 160,000 distinct CDR3 sequences. The clonotype was recovered from a human donor with ulcerative colitis or Crohn's disease, or a healthy co-twin of an affected twin (not recorded which). Material for sequencing was blood.

The CDR3 reads CASSAQGRASYSEAFF. This chain uses TRBV7-9 with TRBJ1-1; lacking DNA, the TRBD1 call made by TCRdb goes unchecked. The germline V gene has CDR1 SEHNR and CDR2 FQNEAQ (reference sequence). The CDR3 length is 16 residues.